This TCR beta chain came from a study of cytomegalovirus exposure and HLA in healthy donors. Both 60 Vbeta primers and 13 Jbeta primers went into the PCR. Here immunoSEQ multiplex PCR was the method, and the copy in TCRdb shows in-frame clones only, minus some. The repertoire holds tens of thousands of clones, with around three quarters as singletons. This clone was observed a few times. The TCR originated in a male donor in good health and CMV-seronegative. Input material: PBMCs.

The CDR3 here is CASSHAGARTDTQYF. The CDR3 nucleotides read TGCGCCAGCAGTCACGCGGGGGCGCGGACAGATACGCAGTATTTT. The V and J genes are TRBV4-3 and TRBJ2-3; perhaps TRBD2 as D (7 bases). Germline V gives CDR1 LGHNA, CDR2 YSLEER. Trimming removed 6 bases at V and 3 bases at J, with 16 bases between. The CDR3 has 15 amino acids.